Following are 22 T cell receptor beta chains from one sample sequenced in a study of CD8 T cells in Susac syndrome. RNA was extracted with the RNeasy kit, and a quantity of 0.5 to 1 ug was reverse transcribed using random hexamers. TCRdb processed the immunoSEQ multiplex PCR reads anew with MiXCR; each CDR3 protein has one entry. The sample records approximately 53,000 distinct CDR3 sequences, 93% being singletons. Source material: CD8+ T cells from PBMCs. The receptors shown here come from a human donor with multiple sclerosis.

The CDR3: CASSYFRENTEAFF. The CDR3, as DNA: TGTGCCAGCAGTTACTTCCGAGAGAACACTGAAGCTTTCTTT. V is TRBV6-5 and J is TRBJ1-1; no reliable D call. Trimming shortened V by 1 base and J by 1 base, and 7 bases separated the two germline ends. Germline values: CDR1 MNHEY, CDR2 SVGAGI. This CDR3 contains 14 residues.

In this sample, this clonotype turned up once. V gene TRBV28 combines with J gene TRBJ2-7, with 7 bases matching TRBD2. After removal of 3 bases from V and 2 bases from J, the junction contained 4 bases not matched to a gene. Germline V gives CDR1 MDHEN, CDR2 SYDVKM. This CDR3 is 14 amino acids long. The CDR3 coding sequence is TGTGCCAGCAGTTTTGTGCGGGGGACCTACGAGCAGTACTTC. Translating it yields CASSFVRGTYEQYF.

Details on this clonotype: At one boundary the junction diverges from the germline segment, which might be a read error. This sequence joins TRBV7-7 and TRBJ1-2, with 7 bases matching TRBD1. The CDR3 length is 14 residues. Germline CDR1 and CDR2: SSHAT and FNYEAQ (reference sequence). The CDR3 protein is CASSPLSGGGGYTF. The CDR3 nucleotides read TGTGCTAGCAGCCCCCTCTCAGGGGGAGGCGGCTACACCTTC.

The rearrangement uses TRBV19 and TRBJ1-2; TRBD1 aligns across 10 bases. The CDR3 length is 13 residues. Per the germline V gene, CDR1 is LNHDA and CDR2 is SQIVND (reference sequence). V lost 11 bases and J lost 8; bases outside the gene matches: 11. The CDR3 protein is CASDRGEVGGYTF. CDR3 coding DNA: TGTGCCTCGGACAGGGGGGAAGTCGGGGGCTACACCTTC.

The chain has TRBV4-1 and TRBJ2-1; TRBD1 matches 8 bases. CDR1 is MGHRA, CDR2 YSYEKL, per germline. The V and J ends lost 0 bases and 7 bases, in that order; junction bases with no gene match: 8. The CDR3 sequence is 16 residues long. The CDR3 loop is CASSQDPGTGGNEQFF. CDR3 in DNA: TGCGCCAGCAGCCAAGACCCAGGGACAGGAGGGAATGAGCAGTTCTTC.

The chain has TRBV6-1 and TRBJ1-1; D gene unclear. V was shortened by 8 bases and J by 1 base, with 11 bases between the two germline ends. Germline CDR1 MNHNS, CDR2 SASEGT. This CDR3 comprises 13 residues. CDR3 coding DNA: TGTGCCAGCCGAAGCTTCCCGAACACTGAAGCTTTCTTT. This encodes CASRSFPNTEAFF.

The chain joins TRBV6-1 to TRBJ1-4, with 7 bases identical to TRBD1. The V segment lost 6 bases and the J segment 5 bases; nucleotides outside the gene matches: 12. CDR1 and CDR2 from the germline V gene are MNHNS and SASEGT. The CDR3 sequence is 16 residues long. CDR3 sequence reads: CASSTNRGTGNEKLFF. In nucleotides, the CDR3 is TGTGCCAGCAGCACTAACAGGGGTACGGGGAATGAAAAACTGTTTTTT.

The V and J genes are TRBV4-1 and TRBJ2-7; D call uncertain. The CDR3 runs to 15 residues. V was trimmed by 2 bases and J by 2 bases, leaving 13 bases between them. Germline V gene sequence: CDR1 MGHRA, CDR2 YSYEKL. CDR3 region: CASSQRSYSPYEQYF. The CDR3 nucleotides are TGCGCCAGCAGCCAAAGGTCGTACAGCCCCTACGAGCAGTACTTC.

V and J are TRBV6-5 and TRBJ2-1; TRBD1 or TRBD2 may be the D gene (5 bases each). The length of the CDR3 is 15 residues. Trimming shortened V by 8 bases and J by 0 bases, and 14 bases separated the two germline ends. CDR1 MNHEY and CDR2 SVGAGI come from the germline V gene. The CDR3 here is CASRQLGSSYNEQFF. DNA of the CDR3: TGTGCCAGCCGACAGTTAGGGAGCTCCTACAATGAGCAGTTCTTC.

This clonotype was seen once. The chain has TRBV18 and TRBJ1-1, with D maybe TRBD1 (5 bases). V gave up 3 bases and J gave up 1 base, with 12 bases separating them. The CDR3 has 15 amino acids. Germline V gene data show CDR1 as KGHSH and CDR2 as LQKENI. The CDR3 sequence is CASSPPRGENTEAFF. In DNA, the CDR3 is TGTGCCAGCTCACCCCCCCGGGGCGAGAACACTGAAGCTTTCTTT.

The rearrangement uses TRBV7-9 and TRBJ1-1, with D perhaps matching TRBD1 (6 bases). The CDR3 has 14 residues. Trimming took off 6 bases at V and 1 base at J, with 12 bases between the two ends. The germline gives CDR1 SEHNR, CDR2 FQNEAQ (reference sequence). CDR3 region: CASRPAGANTEAFF. The CDR3 DNA reads TGTGCCAGCAGACCAGCAGGGGCGAACACTGAAGCTTTCTTT.

The V and J genes are TRBV28 and TRBJ1-2; D remains ambiguous. V dropped 11 bases and J dropped 3 bases, with 16 bases sitting between them. CDR3 length: 13 residues. Germline V gives CDR1 MDHEN, CDR2 SYDVKM. The CDR3 DNA sequence: TGTGCCTCCTCGACTGGGGAGGACTATGGCTACACCTTC. Encoded protein: CASSTGEDYGYTF.

The rearrangement joins TRBV5-4 to TRBJ2-2, with D hard to call. Trimming left V 3 bases short and J 6 bases short, with 9 bases between. Germline V CDR1 and CDR2: SGHNT, YYREEE (reference sequence). The CDR3 has 13 residues. The CDR3 coding sequence is TGTGCCAGCAGCTCGAAAGGCGCCGGGGAGCTGTTTTTT. Its protein is CASSSKGAGELFF. Using reference TRBV5-4 and TRBJ2-2 for the parts outside the CDR3, the full variable domain is ETGVTQSPTHLIKTRGQQVTLRCSSQSGHNTVSWYQQALGQGPQFIFQYYREEENGRGNFPPRFSGLQFPNYSSELNVNALELDDSALYLCASSSKGAGELFFGEGSRLTVL.

The chain links TRBV4-2 to TRBJ2-3; 7 bases match TRBD2. After removal of 4 bases from V and 4 bases from J, the junction contained 8 bases not matched to a gene. Germline loops: CDR1 LGHNA, CDR2 YNFKEQ. The CDR3 runs 15 residues. The CDR3 sequence: CASSLGGLAADTQYF. CDR3 in DNA: TGTGCCAGCAGCCTCGGTGGCCTAGCGGCAGATACGCAGTATTTT.

V gene TRBV28 combines with J gene TRBJ2-5, with TRBD1 matching 10 bases. V dropped 7 bases and J dropped 4; count of bases not matched to a gene: 15. CDR1 is MDHEN, CDR2 SYDVKM, per germline. The CDR3 sequence is 17 residues long. CDR3 nucleotide sequence: TGTGCCAGCATCCCGGGACAGGGGCGTCTTTTAGGAGAGACCCAGTACTTC. It codes for CASIPGQGRLLGETQYF. Looking up the rest from reference TRBV28 and TRBJ2-5 gives the full variable domain: DVKVTQSSRYLVKRTGEKVFLECVQDMDHENMFWYRQDPGLGLRLIYFSYDVKMKEKGDIPEGYSVSREKKERFSLILESASTNQTSMYLCASIPGQGRLLGETQYFGPGTRLLVL.

The rearrangement uses TRBV28 and TRBJ1-5; D gene uncertain. CDR3 length: 14 residues. V was cut by 4 bases and J by 6 bases, with 13 bases left in between. CDR1 is MDHEN and CDR2 is SYDVKM in the germline V gene. CDR3: CASSYEAEIQPQHF. In DNA form, the CDR3 reads TGTGCCAGCAGTTACGAGGCAGAAATTCAGCCCCAGCATTTT.

V usage is TRBV6-4 and J usage is TRBJ2-1, with 14 nucleotides matching TRBD2. CDR3 length: 15 amino acids. V was pared by 4 bases and J by 6 bases, with 2 bases of the junction left unmatched. Per germline, CDR1 MRHNA and CDR2 SNTAGT. DNA of the CDR3: TGTGCCAGCAGTGCGACTAGCGGGGGGGCCAATGAGCAGTTCTTC. Its translation: CASSATSGGANEQFF.

The rearrangement links TRBV10-3 to TRBJ1-2, with D possibly matching TRBD1 (5 bases). Looked up from germline, CDR1 is ENHRY and CDR2 is SYGVKD. Deletions cut 7 bases from V and 2 bases from J, with 20 bases between. CDR3 length equals 16 residues. CDR3 amino acids: CAITLLPGTANYGYTF. The CDR3 nucleotides are TGTGCCATCACTTTATTACCGGGGACGGCGAACTATGGCTACACCTTC.

The CDR3 is CASRTAAYEQYF. The CDR3 nucleotides are TGTGCCAGCAGGACAGCGGCCTACGAGCAGTACTTC. This sequence joins TRBV7-9 and TRBJ2-7; the D gene could be TRBD1 or TRBD2 (5 bases each). V gave up 6 bases and J gave up 2 bases, with 8 bases separating them. The CDR3 totals 12 residues. Germline CDR1 SEHNR, CDR2 FQNEAQ (reference sequence).

The gene calls are TRBV6-1 and TRBJ2-7, with TRBD2 identical over 14 bases. In germline, CDR1 is MNHNS, CDR2 SASEGT. The V and J ends lost 6 bases and 0 bases, in that order; junction bases with no gene match: 7. CDR3 size: 17 residues. CDR3 amino acids: CASSPGLAGGNSYEQYF. CDR3 nucleotide sequence: TGTGCCAGCAGCCCCGGACTAGCGGGGGGTAACTCCTACGAGCAGTACTTC.

V and J are TRBV11-1 and TRBJ2-1; D is ambiguous. V lost 3 bases and J 0 bases, leaving 6 bases between the germline ends. The CDR3 has 14 residues. In germline, CDR1 is SGHAT, CDR2 FQDESV (reference sequence). Written as DNA, the CDR3 is TGTGCCAGCAGCTTGAGGAGCTCCTACAATGAGCAGTTCTTC. It yields the protein CASSLRSSYNEQFF.

This clonotype was picked up one time. V gene TRBV5-6 combines with J gene TRBJ2-3; D perhaps matches TRBD2 (6 bases). Germline V CDR1 and CDR2: SGHDT, YYEEEE. The CDR3 runs to 15 residues. Trimming pared 3 bases from V and 4 bases from J, leaving 15 bases between. The CDR3 DNA reads as TGTGCCAGCAGCTGGGACCGGGACTTACCAGATACGCAGTATTTT. Translating it yields CASSWDRDLPDTQYF.